These 3 T cell receptor beta chains came from one sample sequenced in a study of T cells in Graves' hyperthyroidism and ophthalmopathy. Using RNA transcripts as the source, TCR beta CDR3 regions were amplified. An initial round of RT-PCR targeting the TCR CDR3 relied on the HTBI primer set. In TCRdb, the multiplex PCR reads were re-called with MiXCR into one record per CDR3 protein. The sample includes approximately 640,000 distinct CDR3 sequences, roughly a sixth seen only once; the top ten take 15% to 19%. The source material was blood. Receptors were obtained from a man between 45 and 60 years old with Graves' hyperthyroidism.

The table lists this clonotype with many counts. J is TRBJ2-6 and V is TRBV12-3 or TRBV12-4; 9 bases agree with TRBD1. The CDR3 is made up of 18 amino acids. V lost 6 bases to trimming and J lost 3 bases; unmatched junction nucleotides: 12. As DNA, the CDR3 is TGTGCCAGCAGCCGAAGACAGGGGGAAGGCGATGGGGCCAACGTCCTGACTTTC. Protein product: CASSRRQGEGDGANVLTF.

Only one count was recorded for this clonotype. With a far larger clone one base away, a read error is the likely cause. V is TRBV12-3 or TRBV12-4 and J is TRBJ1-1, with D unclear. Trimming removed 7 bases from V and 0 bases from J, with 6 bases in between. The CDR3 is 12 residues long. Written as DNA, the CDR3 is TGTGCCAGCACCCCCGTGAACACTGAAGCTTTCTTT. This sequence encodes CASTPVNTEAFF.

The chain couples TRBV19 to TRBJ2-7; TRBD2 matches at 8 bases. This CDR3 has 14 residues. In germline, CDR1 is LNHDA, CDR2 SQIVND (reference sequence). The CDR3 bases are TGTGCCAGTAGTATAGCGGGAGGGCCCCACGAGCTGTACGTC. Residues: CASSIAGGPHELYV.